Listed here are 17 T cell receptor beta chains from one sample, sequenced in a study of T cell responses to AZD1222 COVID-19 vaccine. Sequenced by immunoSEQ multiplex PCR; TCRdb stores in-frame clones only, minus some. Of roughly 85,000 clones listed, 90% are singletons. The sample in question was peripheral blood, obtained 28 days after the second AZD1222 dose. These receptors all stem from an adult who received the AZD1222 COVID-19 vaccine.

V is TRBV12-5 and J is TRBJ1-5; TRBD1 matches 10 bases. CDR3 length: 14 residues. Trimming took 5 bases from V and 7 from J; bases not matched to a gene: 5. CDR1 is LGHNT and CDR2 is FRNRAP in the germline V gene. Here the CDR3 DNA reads TGTGCTAGTGGTAGGGACAGGGGTGGCCAGCCCCAGCATTTT. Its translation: CASGRDRGGQPQHF.

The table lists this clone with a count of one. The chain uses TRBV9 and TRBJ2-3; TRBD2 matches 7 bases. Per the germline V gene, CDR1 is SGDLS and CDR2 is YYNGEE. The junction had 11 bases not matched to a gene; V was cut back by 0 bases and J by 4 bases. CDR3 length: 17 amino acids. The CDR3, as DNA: TGTGCCAGCAGCGTAGGGATTTGGGAGGGATCCGCAGATACGCAGTATTTT. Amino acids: CASSVGIWEGSADTQYF. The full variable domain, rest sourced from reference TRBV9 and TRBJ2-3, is DSGVTQTPKHLITATGQRVTLRCSPRSGDLSVYWYQQSLDQGLQFLIQYYNGEERAKGNILERFSAQQFPDLHSELNLSSLELGDSALYFCASSVGIWEGSADTQYFGPGTRLTVL.

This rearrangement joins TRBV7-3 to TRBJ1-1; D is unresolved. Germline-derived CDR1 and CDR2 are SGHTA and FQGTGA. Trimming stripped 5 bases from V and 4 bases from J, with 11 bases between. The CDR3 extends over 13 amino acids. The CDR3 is CASSDRGGTEAFF. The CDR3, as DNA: TGTGCCAGCAGCGATCGAGGTGGCACTGAAGCTTTCTTT.

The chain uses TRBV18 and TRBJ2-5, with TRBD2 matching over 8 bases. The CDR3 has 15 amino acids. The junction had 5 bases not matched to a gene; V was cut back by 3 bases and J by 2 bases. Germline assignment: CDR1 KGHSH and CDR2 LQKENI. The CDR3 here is CASSPFSGAQETQYF. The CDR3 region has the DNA TGTGCCAGCTCACCGTTTAGCGGGGCTCAAGAGACCCAGTACTTC. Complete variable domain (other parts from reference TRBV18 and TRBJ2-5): NAGVMQNPRHLVRRRGQEARLRCSPMKGHSHVYWYRQLPEEGLKFMVYLQKENIIDESGMPKERFSAEFPKEGPSILRIQQVVRGDSAAYFCASSPFSGAQETQYFGPGTRLLVL.

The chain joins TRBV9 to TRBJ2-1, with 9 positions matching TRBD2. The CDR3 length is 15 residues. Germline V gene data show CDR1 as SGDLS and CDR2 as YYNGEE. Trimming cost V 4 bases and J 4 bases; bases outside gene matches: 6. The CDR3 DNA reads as TGTGCCAGCAGCCCCGGGACTAGCAGATACAATGAGCAGTTCTTC. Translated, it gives CASSPGTSRYNEQFF.

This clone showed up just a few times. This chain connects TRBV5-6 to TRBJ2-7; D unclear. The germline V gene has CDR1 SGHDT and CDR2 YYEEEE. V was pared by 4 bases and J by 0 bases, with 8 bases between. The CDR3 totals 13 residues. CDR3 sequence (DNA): TGTGCCAGCAGCGGATTGAACTCCTACGAGCAGTACTTC. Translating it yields CASSGLNSYEQYF.

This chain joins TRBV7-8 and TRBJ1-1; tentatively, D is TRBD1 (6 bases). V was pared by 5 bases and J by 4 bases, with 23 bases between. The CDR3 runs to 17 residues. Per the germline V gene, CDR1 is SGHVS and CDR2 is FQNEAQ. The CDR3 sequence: CASSPLGGGGLGTEAFF. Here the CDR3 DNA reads TGTGCCAGCAGCCCCCTTGGGGGGGGCGGGTTGGGCACTGAAGCTTTCTTT.

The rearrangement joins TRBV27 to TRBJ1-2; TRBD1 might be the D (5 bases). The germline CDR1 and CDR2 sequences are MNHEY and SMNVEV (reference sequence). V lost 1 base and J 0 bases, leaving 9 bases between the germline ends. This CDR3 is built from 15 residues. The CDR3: CASSLWSRANYGYTF. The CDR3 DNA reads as TGTGCCAGCAGTTTATGGTCCAGGGCTAACTATGGCTACACCTTC.

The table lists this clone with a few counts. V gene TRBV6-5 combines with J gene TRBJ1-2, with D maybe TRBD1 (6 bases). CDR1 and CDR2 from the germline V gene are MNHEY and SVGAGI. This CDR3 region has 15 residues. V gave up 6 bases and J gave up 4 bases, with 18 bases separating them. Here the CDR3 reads CASSSLSRGGYGYTF. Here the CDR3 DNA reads TGTGCCAGCAGCTCATTGAGCAGGGGAGGCTATGGCTACACCTTC.

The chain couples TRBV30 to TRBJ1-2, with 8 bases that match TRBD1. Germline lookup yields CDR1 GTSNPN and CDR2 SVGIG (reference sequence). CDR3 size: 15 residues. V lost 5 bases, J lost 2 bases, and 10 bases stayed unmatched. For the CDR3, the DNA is TGTGCCTGGGAGGGCGCCGGGACAGGAAACTATGGCTACACCTTC. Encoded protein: CAWEGAGTGNYGYTF.

CDR3 bases: TGTGCCAGCAGTTACTCGACATCAGGCGCAAACTACGAGCAGTACTTC. It encodes CASSYSTSGANYEQYF. The chain is built from TRBV6-6 and TRBJ2-7; D call uncertain. The CDR3 length is 16 residues. Trimming removed 0 bases at V and 3 bases at J, with 15 bases between. Germline V gives CDR1 MNHNY, CDR2 SVGAGI (reference sequence).

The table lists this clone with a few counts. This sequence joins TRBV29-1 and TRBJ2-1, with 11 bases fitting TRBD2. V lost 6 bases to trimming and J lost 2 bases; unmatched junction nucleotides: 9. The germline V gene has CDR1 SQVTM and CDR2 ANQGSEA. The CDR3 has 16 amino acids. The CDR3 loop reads CSVTTSGRGTYNEQFF. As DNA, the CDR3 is TGCAGCGTGACAACTAGCGGGAGAGGGACCTACAATGAGCAGTTCTTC.

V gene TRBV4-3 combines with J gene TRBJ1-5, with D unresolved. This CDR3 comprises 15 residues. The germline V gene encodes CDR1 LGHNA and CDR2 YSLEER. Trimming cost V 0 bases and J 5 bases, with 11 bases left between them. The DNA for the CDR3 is TGCGCCAGCAGCCAAGAGAGGCACGGGGATCAGCCCCAGCATTTT. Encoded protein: CASSQERHGDQPQHF.

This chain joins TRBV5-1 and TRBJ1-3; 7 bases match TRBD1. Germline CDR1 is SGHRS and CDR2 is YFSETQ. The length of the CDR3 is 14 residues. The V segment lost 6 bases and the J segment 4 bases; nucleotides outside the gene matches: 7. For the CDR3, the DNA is TGCGCCAGCAATCCGGGAGGGGGCGGAAACACCATATATTTT. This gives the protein CASNPGGGGNTIYF.

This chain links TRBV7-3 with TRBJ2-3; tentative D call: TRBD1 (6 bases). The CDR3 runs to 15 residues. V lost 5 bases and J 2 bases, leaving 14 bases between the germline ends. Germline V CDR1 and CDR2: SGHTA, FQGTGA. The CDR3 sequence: CASSPQGRFTDTQYF. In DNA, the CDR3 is TGTGCCAGCAGCCCCCAGGGGCGATTCACAGATACGCAGTATTTT.

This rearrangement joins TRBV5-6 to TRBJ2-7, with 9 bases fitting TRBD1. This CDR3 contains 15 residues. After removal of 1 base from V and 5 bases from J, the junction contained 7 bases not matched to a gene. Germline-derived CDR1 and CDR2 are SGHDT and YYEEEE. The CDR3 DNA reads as TGTGCCAGCAGCTTGCGGGACAGGGACCGGCACGAGCAGTACTTC. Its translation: CASSLRDRDRHEQYF.

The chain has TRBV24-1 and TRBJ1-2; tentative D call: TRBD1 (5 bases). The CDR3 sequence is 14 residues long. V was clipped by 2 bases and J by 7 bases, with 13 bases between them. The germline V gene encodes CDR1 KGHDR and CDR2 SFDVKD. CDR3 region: CATSDSGRVSGYTF. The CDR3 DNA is TGTGCCACCAGTGATTCGGGCAGGGTCAGTGGCTACACCTTC.